Listed below are T cell receptor beta chains from one sample, sequenced in a study of T cells in Graves' hyperthyroidism and ophthalmopathy. TCRdb recomputed calls from the multiplex PCR reads with MiXCR, one row per CDR3 protein. The sample consists of 550,000 to 650,000 distinct CDR3 sequences, around 14% of them appearing once. Sequencing input: blood. These TCRs come from a young woman with Graves' hyperthyroidism that later progressed to Graves' ophthalmopathy. Both conserved end residues are part of each CDR3. A D gene is named only where the DNA matches it firmly. The size entry gives once, few, many, or a class for an expanded clone.

CDR3 length	clone size	D gene	V gene	J gene	CDR3 DNA	CDR3 protein
14	many	-	TRBV12-5	TRBJ1-1	TGTGCTAGTGGTCCTTCGACAGTGTACACTGAAGCTTTCTTT	CASGPSTVYTEAFF
16	many	TRBD2	TRBV2	TRBJ2-3	TGTGCCAGCAGTGAAGTGACTAGCGGGAGGACAGATACGCAGTATTTT	CASSEVTSGRTDTQYF
16	many	TRBD1	TRBV6-1	TRBJ1-2	TGTGCCAGCAGTCTTCCTCCGGGACAGGGTTGGGATGGCTACACCTTC	CASSLPPGQGWDGYTF
16	many	-	TRBV15	TRBJ2-1	TGTGCCACCAGCAGAGATCCAGCAGGTGAAGCCCGTGAGCAGTTCTTC	CATSRDPAGEAREQFF
15	few	TRBD1	TRBV6-1	TRBJ2-2	TGTGCCAGCGCTCGGACAGGGGTCTACACCGGGGAGCTGTTTTTT	CASARTGVYTGELFF
14	many	-	TRBV11-2	TRBJ2-3	TGTGCCAGCAGCTCCCTTGGGGGTGCAGATACGCAGTATTTT	CASSSLGGADTQYF
14	many	-	TRBV28	TRBJ1-6	TGTGCCAGCAGTCCCGACGGCAGCATTCATTGGTACCACTTT	CASSPDGSIHWYHF
13	many	-	TRBV11-2	TRBJ1-1	TGTGCCAGCAGCGGGCGGTCCCACACTGAAGCTTTCTTT	CASSGRSHTEAFF
16	many	TRBD1	TRBV11-2	TRBJ2-2	TGTGCCAGCAGCCCCCAGGGACAGATGAACACCGGGGAGCTGTTTTTT	CASSPQGQMNTGELFF
18	few	TRBD2	TRBV5-1	TRBJ2-1	TGCGCCAGCAGCTCCAAACCGGGACTAGCGGGAAAATACAATGAGCAGTTCTTC	CASSSKPGLAGKYNEQFF